This is a list of T cell receptor delta chains from one sample in a study of Vδ1+ human thymocytes. TCRdb reanalysed the multiplex PCR reads via CATT. The repertoire holds around 60,000 delta-chain clones, with more than 13% as singletons. The sequencing input was Vdelta1+ gamma-delta thymocytes from the thymus. These receptor sequences come from a girl less than two years old who had congenital heart surgery. Both conserved end residues are trimmed from each CDR3.

j_call,v_call,cdr3_aa
TRDJ1,TRDV1,ALGKRGRTTRTGGYPHTDKLI
TRDJ1,TRDV1,ALGDGLPTYTDKLI
TRDJ1,TRDV1,ALGELPPYPTNLTGGLCKLI
TRDJ1,TRDV1,ALGELFLLGDITDKLI
TRDJ1,TRDV2,ACEGSGGADKLI
TRDJ1,TRDV1,ALGGNLPTVWGIPAGYTDKLI
TRDJ1,TRDV1,ALGELPFPILLGDRTEYTDKLI
TRDJ1,TRDV1,ALGENLPTAYTDKLI
TRDJ1,TRDV1,ALGGLFNRLLTGGYTGKLI
TRDJ1,TRDV1,ALGELLPTPGCLSHTDKLI
TRDJ1,TRDV3,ASQPLPPTGWDPTDKLI
TRDJ1,TRDV1,ALGVGLYLTDKLI
TRDJ1,TRDV1,ALGEEKPTTGGPQSRYTDKLI
TRDJ1,TRDV1,ALGERRPPTPRDQLGDHTDKLI
TRDJ1,TRDV1,ALGETHLRRELI
TRDJ1,TRDV1,ALGELNPTLGYWGISYTDKLI
TRDJ1,TRDV1,ALGELPDTLPPPLGYKLI
TRDJ4,TRDV2,ACDTKGGYGPLI
TRDJ1,TRDV1,ALGESLGDIGGSWADKLI
TRDJ1,TRDV1,ALSPQTGAPRGGSDKLI
TRDJ1,TRDV1,ALGELRAAALLPVVGDTRLDKLI
TRDJ1,TRDV1,ALGVGPSYRYCVDKLI
TRDJ1,TRDV1,ALGRFPTWVGGGNTDKLI
TRDJ1,TRDV1,ALGPSWSLHWGTYTDKLI
TRDJ1,TRDV1,ALGASGLFLPGTGGYKKADKLI
TRDJ1,TRDV1,ALGELTPIPILLGDTATDKLI
TRDJ1,TRDV1,ALGEVLRLRTTGGTDKLI
TRDJ1,TRDV1,ALGEPPTGEYTDKLI
TRDJ1,TRDV2,ACDTGDSEVPYWGIRAQMYTDKLI
TRDJ1,TRDV1,ALWELVPHPGGPLYTDKLI
TRDJ1,TRAV29/DV5,AASLATGGYLYTDKLI
TRDJ1,TRDV1,ALGDIPPGTDKLI
TRDJ1,TRDV1,ALGELGESTKLGDTTDKLI
TRDJ1,TRDV1,ALGGALPTVNWGTSYTDKLI
TRDJ1,TRDV1,ALGELSQSTLGDGDKLI
TRDJ1,TRDV1,ALFPRSWGIRLTDKLI
TRDJ1,TRDV1,ALGERPILQVLGDIQLI
TRDJ1,TRDV1,ALGTWPSHVSGVPHTDKLI
TRDJ1,TRDV1,ALGDSGESYTDKLI
TRDJ1,TRDV1,ALGTGPPPPSEWYWGIRGKLI
TRDJ1,TRDV1,ALGEPSVLGDTGLI
TRDJ1,TRDV1,ALRPPTYCVLCLLGDTDKLI
TRDJ1,TRAV29/DV5,AAESTLRKILYWVSTDKLI
TRDJ2,TRDV1,ALGKGLPTQGGNLRKTAQLF